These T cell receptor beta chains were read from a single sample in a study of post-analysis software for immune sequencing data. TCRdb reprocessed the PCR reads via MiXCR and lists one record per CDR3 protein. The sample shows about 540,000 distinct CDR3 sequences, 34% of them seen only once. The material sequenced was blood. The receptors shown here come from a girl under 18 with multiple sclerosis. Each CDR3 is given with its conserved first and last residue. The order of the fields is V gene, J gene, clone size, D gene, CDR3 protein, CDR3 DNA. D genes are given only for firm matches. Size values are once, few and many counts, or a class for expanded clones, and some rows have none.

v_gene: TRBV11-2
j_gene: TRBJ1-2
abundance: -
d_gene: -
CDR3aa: CASSLGPRWGIGYGYTF
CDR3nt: TGTGCCAGCAGCTTAGGCCCTAGATGGGGGATCGGCTATGGCTACACCTTC

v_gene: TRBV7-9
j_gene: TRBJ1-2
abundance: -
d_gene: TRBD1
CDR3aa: CASSPDPGQGADYGYTF
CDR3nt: TGTGCCAGCAGCCCAGATCCGGGACAGGGCGCCGACTATGGCTACACCTTC

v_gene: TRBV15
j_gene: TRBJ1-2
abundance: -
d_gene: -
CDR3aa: CATSRQSNYGYTF
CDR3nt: TGTGCCACCAGCAGACAGTCTAACTATGGCTACACCTTC

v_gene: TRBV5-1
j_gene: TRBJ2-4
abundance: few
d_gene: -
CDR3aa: CAGSPLGVGKNIQYF
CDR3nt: TGCGCCGGCAGCCCTTTGGGGGTAGGCAAAAACATTCAGTACTTC

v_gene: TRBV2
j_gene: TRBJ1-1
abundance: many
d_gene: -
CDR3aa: CASSQQGNTEAFF
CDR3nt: TGTGCCAGCAGCCAACAGGGGAACACTGAAGCTTTCTTT

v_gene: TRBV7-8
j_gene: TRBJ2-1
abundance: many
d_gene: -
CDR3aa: CASSLGSTSYEQFF
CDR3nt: TGTGCCAGCAGCTTGGGGAGCACGAGTTATGAGCAGTTCTTC

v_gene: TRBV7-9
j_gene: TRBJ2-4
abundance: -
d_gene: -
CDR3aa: CASSPLAGELLNIQYF
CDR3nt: TGTGCCAGCAGCCCCCTTGCAGGGGAGTTGCTTAACATTCAGTACTTC

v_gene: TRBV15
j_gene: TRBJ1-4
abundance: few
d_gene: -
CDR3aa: CATSGRGATNEKRFF
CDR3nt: TGTGCCACCAGCGGCAGGGGAGCAACTAATGAAAAACGGTTTTTT

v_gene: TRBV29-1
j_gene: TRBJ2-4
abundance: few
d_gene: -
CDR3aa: CSVVTGLNIQYF
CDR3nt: TGCAGCGTCGTTACGGGGCTCAACATTCAGTACTTC

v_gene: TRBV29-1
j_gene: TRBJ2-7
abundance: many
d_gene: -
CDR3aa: CSVGSIGGPYEQYF
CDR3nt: TGCAGCGTTGGAAGTATAGGCGGGCCCTACGAGCAGTACTTC

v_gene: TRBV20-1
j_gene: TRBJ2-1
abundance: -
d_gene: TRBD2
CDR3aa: CSAELPGLGSSYNEQFF
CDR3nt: TGCAGTGCCGAACTCCCGGGACTAGGGAGCTCCTACAATGAGCAGTTCTTC

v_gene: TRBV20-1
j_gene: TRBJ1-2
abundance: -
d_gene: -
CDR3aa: CSASYSGIGGYGYTF
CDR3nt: TGCAGTGCTAGTTATTCAGGGATAGGAGGCTATGGCTACACCTTC

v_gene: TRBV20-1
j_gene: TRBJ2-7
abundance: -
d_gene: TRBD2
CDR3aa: CSARDRGGGAYEQYF
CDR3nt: TGCAGTGCTAGAGACCGGGGCGGGGGGGCCTACGAGCAGTACTTC

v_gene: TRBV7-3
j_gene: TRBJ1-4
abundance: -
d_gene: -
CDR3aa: CATFWREKLFF
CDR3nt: TGTGCCACTTTCTGGAGGGAAAAACTGTTTTTT

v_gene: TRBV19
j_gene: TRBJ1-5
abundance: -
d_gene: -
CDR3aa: CASSIMLFGNQPQHF
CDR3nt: TGTGCCAGTAGTATTATGCTGTTTGGCAATCAGCCCCAGCATTTT

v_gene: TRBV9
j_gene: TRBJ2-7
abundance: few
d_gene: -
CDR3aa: CASSGDPLYEQYF
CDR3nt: TGTGCCAGCAGCGGCGACCCCCTCTACGAGCAGTACTTC

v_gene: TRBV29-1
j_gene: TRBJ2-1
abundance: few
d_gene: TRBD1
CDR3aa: CSAPGTGLEQFF
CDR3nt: TGCAGCGCTCCTGGGACAGGGCTTGAGCAGTTCTTC

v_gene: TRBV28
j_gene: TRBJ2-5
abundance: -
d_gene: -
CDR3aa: CASSSRPSGETQYF
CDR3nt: TGTGCCAGCAGCTCCCGGCCTTCGGGGGAGACCCAGTACTTC

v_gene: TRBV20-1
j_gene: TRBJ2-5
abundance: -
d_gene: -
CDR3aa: CSATQLNEGTQYF
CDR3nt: TGCAGTGCTACACAGCTAAATGAGGGGACCCAGTACTTC

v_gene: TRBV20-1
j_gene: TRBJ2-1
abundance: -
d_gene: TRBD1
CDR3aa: CSAPTPVGQSNNEQFF
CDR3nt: TGCAGTGCTCCCACGCCGGTGGGACAGTCAAACAATGAGCAGTTCTTC

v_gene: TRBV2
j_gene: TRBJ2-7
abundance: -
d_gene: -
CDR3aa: CASSEALPNEQYF
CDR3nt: TGTGCCAGCAGTGAAGCGCTTCCGAACGAGCAGTACTTC

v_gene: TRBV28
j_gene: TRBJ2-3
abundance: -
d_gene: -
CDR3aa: CASSVFTGTDTQYF
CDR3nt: TGTGCCAGCAGTGTATTTACAGGGACAGATACGCAGTATTTT

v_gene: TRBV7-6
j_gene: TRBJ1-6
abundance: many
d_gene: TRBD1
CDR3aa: CASSTTGGDSPLHF
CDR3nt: TGTGCCAGCAGCACGACAGGGGGCGATTCACCCCTCCACTTT

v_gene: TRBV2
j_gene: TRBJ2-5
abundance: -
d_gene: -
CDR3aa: CASSGIQETQYF
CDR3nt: TGTGCCAGCAGTGGTATACAAGAGACCCAGTACTTC

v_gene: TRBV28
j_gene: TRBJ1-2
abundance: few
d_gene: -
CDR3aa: CASSSGYRNYGYTF
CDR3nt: TGTGCCAGCAGTTCGGGATACAGGAATTATGGCTACACCTTC

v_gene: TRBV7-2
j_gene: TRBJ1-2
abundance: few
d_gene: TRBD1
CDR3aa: CASSLTGGQYGYTF
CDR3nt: TGTGCCAGCAGCTTGACAGGGGGGCAATATGGCTACACCTTC